This T cell receptor (beta chain) was observed in a study of T cells in tuberculosis. Clones were read by immunoSEQ multiplex PCR, and TCRdb kept only the in-frame ones, dropping some. This table holds around 32,000 clones, approximately 94% found once. Germline V CDR1 and CDR2: MRHNA, SNTAGT. V gave up 3 bases and J gave up 4 bases; unmatched junction bases: 2. This CDR3 has 14 amino acids. What was sequenced was PBMCs. The gene calls are TRBV6-4 and TRBJ2-2; TRBD2 agrees at 7 bases. This sequence originates from a donor aged 10 to 29 with latent tuberculosis or without tuberculosis infection. The CDR3 bases are TGTGCCAGCAGTGAAAGGACTAGCACCGGGGAGCTGTTTTTT. It codes for CASSERTSTGELFF.